This TCR beta chain comes out of a study of shared clonotypes between healthy human individuals. Findings and limits, study-wide: On the whole, naive subsets had larger estimated richness than memory subsets had. Large depth notwithstanding, sorted-subset sequencing proved incomplete by rarefaction.

To note about this clone: No antigen is known for it. Other DNA sequences in this specimen translate into the identical CDR3.

Naive CD8 cells were CD45RO-negative, positively selected for CCR7, excluding terminally differentiated effector memory CD45RA+ cells. All donors qualified as healthy HIV-negative adults and had experienced no recent acute infections or vaccinations. Profiled with immunoSEQ multiplex PCR; TCRdb holds only in-frame clones, not every one. The repertoire holds roughly 890,000 clones, 80% to 95% seen once, with less than 25% in the top ten. The germline gives CDR1 MNHEY, CDR2 SVGAGI. The CDR3 loop spans 11 amino acids. Trimming removed 6 bases from V and 1 base from J, with 4 bases in between. V gene TRBV6-5 combines with J gene TRBJ2-7; D gene unclear. This sequence was found in a man younger than 45 in good health. The sample consisted of naive CD8+ T cells sorted from blood. The CDR3 nucleotides are TGTGCCAGCAGCACGTCCTACGAGCAGTACTTC. It encodes CASSTSYEQYF.